Sequencing of this T cell receptor (beta chain) was carried out in a study of regulatory T cells in long-lasting Graves disease. This clonotype was observed at least ten times. Time point specified: newly diagnosed GD, antithyroid drugs for less than 3 months. PBMCs were the source of the RNA used for TCR sequencing. The CDR3 spans 16 residues. With 2 bases removed from V and 5 bases from J, the gap between germline ends came to 17 bases. Germline V gene lookup returns CDR1 SEHNR and CDR2 FQNEAQ (reference sequence). CDR3-region Arm-PCR and iRepertoire HTBI primers produced the TCR beta libraries. TCRdb re-derived calls from the multiplex PCR reads in MiXCR, one entry per CDR3 protein. The table has 520,000 or so distinct CDR3 sequences, around 12% seen once. The same sample was also studied in work on T cells in Graves' hyperthyroidism and ophthalmopathy.

The receptor was isolated from a woman younger than 45 with Graves disease. The input for sequencing was peripheral blood mononuclear cells (PBMCs), taken at new diagnosis, from a patient treated with antithyroid drugs. The chain couples TRBV7-9 to TRBJ2-3, with D possibly being TRBD2 (6 bases). CDR3 amino acids: CASSLRSGEAEDTQYF. In DNA form, the CDR3 reads TGTGCCAGCAGCTTACGGTCGGGAGAGGCTGAAGATACGCAGTATTTT.